This T cell receptor beta chain was captured by sequencing in a study of Ad26.COV2.S vaccination and SARS-CoV-2 variants (dated by TCRdb to the early 2020s). Describing the broader study: Vaccine-arm donors were drawn from COV1001, a multicentre, randomized, double-blind, placebo-controlled phase I-IIa trial of Ad26.COV2.S in healthy adults. Ad26.COV2.S was administered intramuscularly at a dose of 5x10^10 or 1x10^11 viral particles, either as one shot or as two shots given 56 days apart. Sequencing of the TCRbeta repertoire served to evaluate the specificity and breadth of SARS-CoV-2-reactive T cell receptors following Ad26.COV2.S vaccination. The TCR-sequenced set comprised approximately 32 samples: some 19 Ad26.COV2.S vaccine recipients, 5 placebo recipients and 8 SARS-CoV-2 convalescent individuals. Participants in the trial were split at random into five groups of five each, receiving low-dose or high-dose Ad26.COV2.S once or twice, or else placebo on both occasions. Investigators remained blinded to trial group allocation during experiments and outcome assessment. What the study reported, not specific to this receptor: Higher spike-specific TCR breadth was observed in Ad26.COV2.S recipients than in placebo recipients (P = 0.0014). After vaccination, substantial breadth of spike-specific CD8+ and CD4+ T cell responses was reported. The study was not powered to compare responses between vaccine doses or regimens. The authors noted that the TCR breadth and depth analyses may have underestimated total T cell responses. Vaccine and placebo recipients had comparable non-spike TCR breadth, which fits with the vaccine containing only spike.

The germline V gene specifies SNHLY as CDR1 and FYNNEI as CDR2. Including cysteine and phenylalanine, the CDR3 has 13 amino acids. The CDR3 DNA has 39 bases and is translated from base 1. Trimming takes 6 bases from V and 2 bases from J, and the germline ends sit 10 bases apart. What this sample's treatment or condition label stands for: around 19 received Ad26.COV2.S at low or high dose, single or two shots; about 5 received placebo; per-sample allocation not given. For vaccine and placebo recipients, the sequenced repertoires came from samples collected on day 63 after the first injection. In Cohort 1b, about 25 adults aged 18-55 years were enrolled at a single site in Boston, USA, between 29 July and 7 August 2020. Ad26.COV2.S consisted of a replication-incompetent adenovirus type 26 vector by which a prefusion-stabilized SARS-CoV-2 spike protein from the original Wuhan strain was expressed. Concerning this clone itself: There is no known antigen for this receptor. No base qualities exist here, and no much larger clone lies one base off it.

The immunoSEQ Assay was the method used to sequence TCRbeta CDR3 regions. After extraction, genomic DNA underwent amplification by bias-controlled multiplex PCR, followed by high-throughput sequencing. As for the original processing: Collapsing and filtering of sequences were performed to quantify the absolute abundance of each unique TCRbeta CDR3 region. T cell fraction was estimated by normalizing TCRbeta template counts to usable DNA, which was measured by amplifying reference genes present in all nucleated cells. Repertoire TCRs were annotated as SARS-CoV-2-specific when V gene, CDR3 amino acid sequence and J gene were exactly matched to a known reactive TCR set. The reference SARS-CoV-2 TCR set was derived from MIRA and filtered for enrichment in COVID-19-positive ImmuneCODE repertoires, a step that removed public or cross-reactive TCRs. Based on the MIRA antigens, annotated TCRs were further analysed at the level of specific ORF or position within ORF. Breadth was defined as annotated unique rearrangements over total unique productive rearrangements; depth was the summed frequency of those rearrangements. TCR breadth was compared between groups using two-sided Wilcoxon rank-sum tests. TCRdb stores this immuneACCESS table with in-frame sequences only. Part of the clones is absent; in the studies checked, under half of the shortfall reflects unresolved V genes, and no reason is known for the rest. V, J and clone size are those of that table, while D and trimming were read from the DNA. For this sample the table gives 350,000 to 450,000 clones, of which approximately 90% were detected only once. The biggest ten clones account for 1.5% to 2% of the sample.

The sample was peripheral blood, taken in a trial of Ad26.COV2.S vaccine versus placebo. Here the chain combines TRBV2 and TRBJ1-1; tentative D gene TRBD1, with 5 bases matching. The sequence was collected from a person aged 18 to 59 who received the Ad26.COV2.S COVID-19 vaccine or a placebo. The encoded CDR3 is CASRGTPNTEAFF. The DNA sequence is given as TGTGCCAGCAGGGGGACTCCCAACACTGAAGCTTTCTTT.